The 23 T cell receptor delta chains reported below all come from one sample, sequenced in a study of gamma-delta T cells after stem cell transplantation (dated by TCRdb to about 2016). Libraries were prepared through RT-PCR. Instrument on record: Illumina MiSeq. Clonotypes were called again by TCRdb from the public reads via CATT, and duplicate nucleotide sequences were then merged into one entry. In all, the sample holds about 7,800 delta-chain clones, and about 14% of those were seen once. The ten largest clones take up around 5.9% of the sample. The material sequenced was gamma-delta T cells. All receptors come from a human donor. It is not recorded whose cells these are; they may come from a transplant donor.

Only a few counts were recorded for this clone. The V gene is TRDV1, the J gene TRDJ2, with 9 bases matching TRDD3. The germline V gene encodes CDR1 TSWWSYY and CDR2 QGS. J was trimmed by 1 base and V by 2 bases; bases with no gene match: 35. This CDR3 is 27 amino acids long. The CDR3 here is CALGETALHFGRILGDRQLYLTAQLFF. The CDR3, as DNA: TGTGCTCTTGGGGAAACTGCCCTACATTTCGGACGAATACTGGGGGACCGGCAACTTTATTTGACAGCACAACTCTTCTTT.

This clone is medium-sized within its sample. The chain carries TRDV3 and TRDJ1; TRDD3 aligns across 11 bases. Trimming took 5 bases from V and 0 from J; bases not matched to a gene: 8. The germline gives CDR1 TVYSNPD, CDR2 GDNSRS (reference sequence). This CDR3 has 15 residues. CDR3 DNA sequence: TGTGCCCGCGGGCTGGGGGATACCTACACCGATAAACTCATCTTT. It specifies CARGLGDTYTDKLIF.

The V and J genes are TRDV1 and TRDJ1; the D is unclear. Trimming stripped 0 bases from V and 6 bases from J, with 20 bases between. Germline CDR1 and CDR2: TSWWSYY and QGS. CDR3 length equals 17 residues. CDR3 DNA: TGTGCTCTTGGGGAACTGAAACCCCTCCCAAAGGTACATAAACTCATCTTT. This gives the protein CALGELKPLPKVHKLIF.

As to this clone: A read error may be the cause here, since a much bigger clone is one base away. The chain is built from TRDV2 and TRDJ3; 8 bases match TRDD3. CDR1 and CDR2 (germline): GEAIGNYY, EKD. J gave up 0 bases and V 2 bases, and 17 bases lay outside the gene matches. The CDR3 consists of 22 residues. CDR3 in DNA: TGTGCCTGTGACAAGTTGCCCGTACTGGGGGTTGCAAACTCCTGGGACACCCGACAGATGTTTTTC. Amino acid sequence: CACDKLPVLGVANSWDTRQMFF.

DNA of the CDR3: TGTGCCTCCCCGTCCCGACTGGGGGATAGCGGGCGACCTGCTAAACTCATCTTT. It translates to CASPSRLGDSGRPAKLIF. V usage is TRDV3 and J usage is TRDJ1; TRDD3 matches 11 bases. V shed 4 bases and J 7 bases; nucleotides not matched to a gene: 23. CDR3 length: 18 residues. CDR1 and CDR2 from the germline V gene are TVYSNPD and GDNSRS (reference sequence).

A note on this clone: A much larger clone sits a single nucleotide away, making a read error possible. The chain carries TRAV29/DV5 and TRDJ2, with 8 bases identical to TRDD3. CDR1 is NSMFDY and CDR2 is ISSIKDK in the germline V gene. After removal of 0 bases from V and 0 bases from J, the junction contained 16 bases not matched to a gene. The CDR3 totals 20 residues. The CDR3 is CAASECAAYWGSSLTAQLFF. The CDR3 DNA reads TGTGCAGCAAGCGAATGTGCCGCGTACTGGGGGTCTTCTTTGACAGCACAACTCTTCTTT.

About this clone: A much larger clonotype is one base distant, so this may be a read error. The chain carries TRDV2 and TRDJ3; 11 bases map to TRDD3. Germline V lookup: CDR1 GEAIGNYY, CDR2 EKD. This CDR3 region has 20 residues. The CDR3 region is CACGTVSGGYFSWDTRQMFF. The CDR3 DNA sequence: TGTGCCTGTGGCACCGTTTCTGGGGGATACTTCTCCTGGGACACCCGACAGATGTTTTTC.

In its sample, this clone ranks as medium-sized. CDR3 sequence: CACDTLGGGYAAWDTRQMFF. The CDR3 nucleotides read TGTGCCTGTGACACCTTAGGTGGGGGATACGCAGCCTGGGACACCCGACAGATGTTTTTC. V is TRDV2 and J is TRDJ3; TRDD3 agrees at 11 bases. Germline lookup yields CDR1 GEAIGNYY and CDR2 EKD. With V trimmed by 0 bases and J by 2 bases, 8 bases remained unmatched. The CDR3 covers 20 residues.

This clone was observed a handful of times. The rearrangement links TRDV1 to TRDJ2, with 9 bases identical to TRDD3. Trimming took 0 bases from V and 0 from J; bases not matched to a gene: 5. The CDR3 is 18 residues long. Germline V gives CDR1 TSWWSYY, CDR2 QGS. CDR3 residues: CALGELPGGFALTAQLFF. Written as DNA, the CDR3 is TGTGCTCTTGGGGAACTCCCTGGGGGATTTGCTTTGACAGCACAACTCTTCTTT.

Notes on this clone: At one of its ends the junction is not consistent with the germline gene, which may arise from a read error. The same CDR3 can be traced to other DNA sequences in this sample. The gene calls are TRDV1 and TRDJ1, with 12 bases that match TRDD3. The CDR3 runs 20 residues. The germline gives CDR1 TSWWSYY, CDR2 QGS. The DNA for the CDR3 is TGTGCTCTTGGAGAACTGGGGGCCACTGTACTGGGGGATACTACGGATAAACTCATCTTT. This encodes CALGELGATVLGDTTDKLIF.

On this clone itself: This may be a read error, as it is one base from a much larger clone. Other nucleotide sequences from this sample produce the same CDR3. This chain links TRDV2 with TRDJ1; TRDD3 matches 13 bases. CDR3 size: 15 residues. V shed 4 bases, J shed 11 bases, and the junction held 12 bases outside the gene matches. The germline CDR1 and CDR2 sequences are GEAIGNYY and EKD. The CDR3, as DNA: TGTGCCTGTGAAGGACTGGGGGATACGCGGGACAAGCTCATCTTT. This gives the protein CACEGLGDTRDKLIF.

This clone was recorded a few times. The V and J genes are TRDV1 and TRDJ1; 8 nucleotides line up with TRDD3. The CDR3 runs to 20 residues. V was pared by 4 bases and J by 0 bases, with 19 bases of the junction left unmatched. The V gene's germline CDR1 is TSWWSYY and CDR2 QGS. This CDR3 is CALGGTILSGGRVYTDKLIF. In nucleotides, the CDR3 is TGTGCTCTTGGGGGTACGATTCTATCTGGGGGACGTGTGTACACCGATAAACTCATCTTT.

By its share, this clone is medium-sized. The CDR3 protein is CALGELVQGFSSWDTRQMFF. CDR3 nucleotides: TGTGCTCTTGGGGAACTAGTTCAGGGGTTTAGCTCCTGGGACACCCGACAGATGTTTTTC. The chain couples TRDV1 to TRDJ3; no firm D call. Germline V gives CDR1 TSWWSYY, CDR2 QGS. CDR3 length: 20 residues. V was trimmed by 0 bases and J by 0 bases, leaving 15 bases between them.

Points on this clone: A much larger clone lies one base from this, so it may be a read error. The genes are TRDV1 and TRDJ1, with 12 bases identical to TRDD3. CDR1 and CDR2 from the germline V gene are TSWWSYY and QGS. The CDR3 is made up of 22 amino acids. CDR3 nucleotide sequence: TGTGCTCTTGGGGAACTAACCCCGCGTTCCCGCTACTGGGGGATACTTTACGATAAACGCATCTTT. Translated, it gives CALGELTPRSRYWGILYDKRIF.

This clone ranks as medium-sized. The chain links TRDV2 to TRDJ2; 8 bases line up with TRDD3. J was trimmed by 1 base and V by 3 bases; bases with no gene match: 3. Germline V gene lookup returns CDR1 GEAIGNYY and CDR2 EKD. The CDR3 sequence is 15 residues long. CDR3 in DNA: TGTGCCTGTGACCTACTGGGGGGTTTGACAGCACAACTCTTCTTT. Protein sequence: CACDLLGGLTAQLFF.

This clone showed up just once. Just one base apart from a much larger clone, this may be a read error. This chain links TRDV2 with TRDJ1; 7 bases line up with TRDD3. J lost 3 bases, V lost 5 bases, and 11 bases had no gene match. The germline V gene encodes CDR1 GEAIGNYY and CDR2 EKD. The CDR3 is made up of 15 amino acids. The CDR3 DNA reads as TGTGCCTGTGTATTTAAAGGATACGTGGCCGATAAACTCATCTTT. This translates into CACVFKGYVADKLIF.

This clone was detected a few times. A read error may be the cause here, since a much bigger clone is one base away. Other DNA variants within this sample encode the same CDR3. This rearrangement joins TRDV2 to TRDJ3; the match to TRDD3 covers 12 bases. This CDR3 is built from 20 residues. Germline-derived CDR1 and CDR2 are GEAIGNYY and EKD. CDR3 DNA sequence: TGTGCCTGCGACACCGTACTGGGGGATACAAGCTCCTGGGACACCCGACAGATGTTTTTC. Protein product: CACDTVLGDTSSWDTRQMFF.

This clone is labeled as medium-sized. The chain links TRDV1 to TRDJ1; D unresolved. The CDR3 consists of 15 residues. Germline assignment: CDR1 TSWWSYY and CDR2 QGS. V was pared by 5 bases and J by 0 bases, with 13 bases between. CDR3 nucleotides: TGTGCTCTTGGGTCAGTTCCCACCCACACCGATAAACTCATCTTT. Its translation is CALGSVPTHTDKLIF.

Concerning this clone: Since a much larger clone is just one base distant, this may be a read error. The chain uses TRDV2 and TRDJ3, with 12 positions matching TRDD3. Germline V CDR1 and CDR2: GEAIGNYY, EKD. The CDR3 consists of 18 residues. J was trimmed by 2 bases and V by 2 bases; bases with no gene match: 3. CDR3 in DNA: TGTGCCTGTGACATACTGGGGGATACCCCCTGGGACACCCGACAGATGTTTTTC. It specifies CACDILGDTPWDTRQMFF.

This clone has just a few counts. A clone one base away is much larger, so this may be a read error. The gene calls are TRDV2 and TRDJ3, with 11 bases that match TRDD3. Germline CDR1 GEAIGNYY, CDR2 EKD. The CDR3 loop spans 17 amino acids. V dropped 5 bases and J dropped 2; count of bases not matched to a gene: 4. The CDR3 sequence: CACGILGDTWDTRQMFF. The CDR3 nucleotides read TGTGCCTGTGGCATACTGGGGGATACCTGGGACACCCGACAGATGTTTTTC.

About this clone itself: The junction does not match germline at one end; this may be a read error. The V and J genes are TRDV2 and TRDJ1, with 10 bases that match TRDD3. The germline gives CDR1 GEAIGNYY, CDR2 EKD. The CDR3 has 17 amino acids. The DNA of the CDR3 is TGTGCCTGTGACTATGGGGGATACCCGGGAAGTCCCGATAAACCCATCTTT. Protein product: CACDYGGYPGSPDKPIF.

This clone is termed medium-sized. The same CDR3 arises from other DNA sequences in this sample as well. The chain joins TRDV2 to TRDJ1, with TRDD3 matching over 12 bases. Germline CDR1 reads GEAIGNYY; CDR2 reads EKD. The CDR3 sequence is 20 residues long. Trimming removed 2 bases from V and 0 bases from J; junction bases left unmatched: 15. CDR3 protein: CACDRGKYWGILGYTDKLIF. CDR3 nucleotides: TGTGCCTGTGACAGGGGGAAATACTGGGGGATACTTGGGTACACCGATAAACTCATCTTT.

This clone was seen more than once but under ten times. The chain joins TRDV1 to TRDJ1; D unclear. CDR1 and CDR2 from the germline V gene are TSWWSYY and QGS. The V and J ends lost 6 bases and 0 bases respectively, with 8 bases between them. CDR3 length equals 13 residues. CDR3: CALGRLYTDKLIF. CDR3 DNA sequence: TGTGCTCTTGGCCGCTTGTACACCGATAAACTCATCTTT.